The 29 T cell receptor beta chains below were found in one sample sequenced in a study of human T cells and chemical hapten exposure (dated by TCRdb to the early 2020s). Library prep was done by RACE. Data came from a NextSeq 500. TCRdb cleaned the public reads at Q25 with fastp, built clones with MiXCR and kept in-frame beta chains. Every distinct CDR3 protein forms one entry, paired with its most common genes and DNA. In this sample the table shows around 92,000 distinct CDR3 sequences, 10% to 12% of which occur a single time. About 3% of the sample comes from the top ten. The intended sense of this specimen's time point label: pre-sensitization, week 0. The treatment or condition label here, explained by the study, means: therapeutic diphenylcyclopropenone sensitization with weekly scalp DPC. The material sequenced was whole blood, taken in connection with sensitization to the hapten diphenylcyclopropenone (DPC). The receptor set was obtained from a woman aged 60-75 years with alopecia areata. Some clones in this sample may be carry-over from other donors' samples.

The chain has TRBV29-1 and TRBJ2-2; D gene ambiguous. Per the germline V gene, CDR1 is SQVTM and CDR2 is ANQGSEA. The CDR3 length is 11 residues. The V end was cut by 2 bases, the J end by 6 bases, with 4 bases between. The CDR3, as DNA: TGCAGCGTTGAAACGGCCGGGGAGCTGTTTTTT. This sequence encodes CSVETAGELFF.

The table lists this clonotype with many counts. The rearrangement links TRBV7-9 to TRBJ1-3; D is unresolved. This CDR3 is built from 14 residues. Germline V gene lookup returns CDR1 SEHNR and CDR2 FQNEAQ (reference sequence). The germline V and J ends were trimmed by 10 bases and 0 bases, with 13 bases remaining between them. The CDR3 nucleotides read TGTGCCATGTCCCACCGCCGCTCTGGAAACACCATATATTTT. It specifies CAMSHRRSGNTIYF.

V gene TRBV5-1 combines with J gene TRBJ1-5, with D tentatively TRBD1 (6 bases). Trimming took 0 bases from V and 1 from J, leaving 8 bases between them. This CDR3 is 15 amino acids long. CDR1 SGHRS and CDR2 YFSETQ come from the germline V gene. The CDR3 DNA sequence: TGCGCCAGCAGCTTGGAGGGGGGGAGCAATCAGCCCCAGCATTTT. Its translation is CASSLEGGSNQPQHF. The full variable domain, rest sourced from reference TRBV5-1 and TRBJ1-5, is KAGVTQTPRYLIKTRGQQVTLSCSPISGHRSVSWYQQTPGQGLQFLFEYFSETQRNKGNFPGRFSGRQFSNSRSEMNVSTLELGDSALYLCASSLEGGSNQPQHFGDGTRLSIL.

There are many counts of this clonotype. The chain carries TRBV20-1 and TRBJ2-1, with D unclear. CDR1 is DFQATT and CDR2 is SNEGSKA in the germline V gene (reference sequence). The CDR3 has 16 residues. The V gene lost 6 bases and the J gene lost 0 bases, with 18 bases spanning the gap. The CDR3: CSASRYGQSSYNEQFF. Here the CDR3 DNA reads TGCAGTGCCTCCCGTTATGGGCAAAGCTCCTACAATGAGCAGTTCTTC.

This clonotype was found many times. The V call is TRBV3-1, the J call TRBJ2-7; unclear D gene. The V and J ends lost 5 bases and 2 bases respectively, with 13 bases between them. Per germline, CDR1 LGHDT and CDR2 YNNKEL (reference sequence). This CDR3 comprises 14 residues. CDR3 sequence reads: CASSEEYTAYEQYF. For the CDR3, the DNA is TGTGCCAGCAGCGAGGAGTATACGGCCTACGAGCAGTACTTC.

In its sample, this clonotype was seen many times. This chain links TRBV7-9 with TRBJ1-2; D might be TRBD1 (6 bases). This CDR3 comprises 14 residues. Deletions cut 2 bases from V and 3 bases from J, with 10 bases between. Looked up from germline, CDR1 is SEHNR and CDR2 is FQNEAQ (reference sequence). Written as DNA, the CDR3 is TGTGCCAGCAGCTTAACAGGGATGGACTATGGCTACACCTTC. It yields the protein CASSLTGMDYGYTF.

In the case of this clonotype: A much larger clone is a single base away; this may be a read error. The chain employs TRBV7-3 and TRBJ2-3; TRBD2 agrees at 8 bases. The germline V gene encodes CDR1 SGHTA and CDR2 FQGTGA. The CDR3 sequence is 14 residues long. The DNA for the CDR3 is TGTGCCAGCAGCTCCGGGGGGGCAGCGGATACGCGGTATTTT. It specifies CASSSGGAADTRYF.

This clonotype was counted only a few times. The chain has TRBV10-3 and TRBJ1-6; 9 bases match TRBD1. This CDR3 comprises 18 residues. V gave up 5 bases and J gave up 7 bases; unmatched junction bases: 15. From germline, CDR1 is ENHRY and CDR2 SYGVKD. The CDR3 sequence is CAISIKPGQGYENSPLHF. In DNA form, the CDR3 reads TGTGCCATCAGTATAAAACCGGGACAGGGTTACGAAAATTCACCCCTCCACTTT.

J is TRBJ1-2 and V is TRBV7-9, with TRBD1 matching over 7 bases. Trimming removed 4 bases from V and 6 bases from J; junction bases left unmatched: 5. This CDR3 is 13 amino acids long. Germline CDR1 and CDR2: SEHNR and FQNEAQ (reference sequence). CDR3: CASSYDRENGYTF. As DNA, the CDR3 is TGTGCCAGCAGCTATGACAGGGAGAATGGCTACACCTTC.

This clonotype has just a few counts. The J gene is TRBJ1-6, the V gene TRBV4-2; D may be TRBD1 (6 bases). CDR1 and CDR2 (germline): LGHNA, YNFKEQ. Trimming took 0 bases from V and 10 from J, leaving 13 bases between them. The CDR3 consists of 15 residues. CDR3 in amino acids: CASSQDMGAQSPLHF. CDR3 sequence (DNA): TGTGCCAGCAGCCAAGATATGGGGGCTCAGTCACCCCTCCACTTT.

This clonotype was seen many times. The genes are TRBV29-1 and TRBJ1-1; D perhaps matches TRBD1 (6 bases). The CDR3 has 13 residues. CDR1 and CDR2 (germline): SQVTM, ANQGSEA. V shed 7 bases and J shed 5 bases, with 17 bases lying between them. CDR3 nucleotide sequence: TGCAGCGCAGCCCATGGAAGGGGGACTGAAGCTTTCTTT. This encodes CSAAHGRGTEAFF.

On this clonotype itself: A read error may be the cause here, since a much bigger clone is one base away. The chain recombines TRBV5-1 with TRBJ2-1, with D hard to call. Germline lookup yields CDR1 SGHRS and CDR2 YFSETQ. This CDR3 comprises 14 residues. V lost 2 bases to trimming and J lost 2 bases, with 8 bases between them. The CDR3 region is CASSFGQTYNEQFF. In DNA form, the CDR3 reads TGCGCCAGCAGCTTCGGGCAGACCTACAATGAGCAGTTCTTC.

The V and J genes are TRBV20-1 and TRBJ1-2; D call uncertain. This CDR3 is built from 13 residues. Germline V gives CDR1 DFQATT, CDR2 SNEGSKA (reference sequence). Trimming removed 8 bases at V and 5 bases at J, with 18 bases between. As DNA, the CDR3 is TGCAGTCCCCTGCCAGGACCTTCGTATGGCTACACCTTC. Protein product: CSPLPGPSYGYTF.

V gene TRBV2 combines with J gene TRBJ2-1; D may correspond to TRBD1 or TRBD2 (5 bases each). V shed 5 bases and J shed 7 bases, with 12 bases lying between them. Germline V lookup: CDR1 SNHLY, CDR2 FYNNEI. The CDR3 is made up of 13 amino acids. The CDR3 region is CASSPAWGNEQFF. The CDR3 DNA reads TGTGCCAGCAGTCCCGCATGGGGGAATGAGCAGTTCTTC.

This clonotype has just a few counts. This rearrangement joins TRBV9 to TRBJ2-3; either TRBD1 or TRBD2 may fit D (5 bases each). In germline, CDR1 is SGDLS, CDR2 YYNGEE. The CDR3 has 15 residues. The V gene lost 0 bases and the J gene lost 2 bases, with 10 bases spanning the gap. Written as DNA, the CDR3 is TGTGCCAGCAGCGTAGAGGGGACGGACACAGATACGCAGTATTTT. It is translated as CASSVEGTDTDTQYF. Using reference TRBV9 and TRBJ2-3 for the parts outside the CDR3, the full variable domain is DSGVTQTPKHLITATGQRVTLRCSPRSGDLSVYWYQQSLDQGLQFLIQYYNGEERAKGNILERFSAQQFPDLHSELNLSSLELGDSALYFCASSVEGTDTDTQYFGPGTRLTVL.

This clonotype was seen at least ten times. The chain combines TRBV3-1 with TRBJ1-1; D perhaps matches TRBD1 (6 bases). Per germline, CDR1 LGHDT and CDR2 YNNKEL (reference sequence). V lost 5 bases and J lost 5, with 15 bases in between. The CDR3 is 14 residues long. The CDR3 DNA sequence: TGTGCCAGCAGCGAAAAGACAGGACAAACTGAAGCTTTCTTT. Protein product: CASSEKTGQTEAFF.

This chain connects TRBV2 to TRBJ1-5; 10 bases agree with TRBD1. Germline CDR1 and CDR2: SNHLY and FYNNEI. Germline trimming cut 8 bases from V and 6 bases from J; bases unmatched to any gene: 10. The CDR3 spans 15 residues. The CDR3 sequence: CASRYGTGVTQPQHF. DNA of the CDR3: TGTGCCAGCCGCTACGGGACAGGGGTAACTCAGCCCCAGCATTTT.

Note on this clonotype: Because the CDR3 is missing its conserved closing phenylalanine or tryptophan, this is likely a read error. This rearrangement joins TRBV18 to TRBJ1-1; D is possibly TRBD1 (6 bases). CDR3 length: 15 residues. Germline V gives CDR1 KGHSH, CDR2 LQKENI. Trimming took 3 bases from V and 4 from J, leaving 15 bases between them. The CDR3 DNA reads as TGTGCCAGCTCACCGTTCGGGGGCGAAGCCACTGAAGCTTTCTGT. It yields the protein CASSPFGGEATEAFC.

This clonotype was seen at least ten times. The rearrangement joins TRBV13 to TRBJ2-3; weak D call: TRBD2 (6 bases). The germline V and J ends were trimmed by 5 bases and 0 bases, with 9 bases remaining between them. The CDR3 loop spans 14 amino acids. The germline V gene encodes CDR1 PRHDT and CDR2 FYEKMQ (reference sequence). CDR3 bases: TGTGCCAGCAGCCCAAGCGGGAGCACAGATACGCAGTATTTT. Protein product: CASSPSGSTDTQYF.

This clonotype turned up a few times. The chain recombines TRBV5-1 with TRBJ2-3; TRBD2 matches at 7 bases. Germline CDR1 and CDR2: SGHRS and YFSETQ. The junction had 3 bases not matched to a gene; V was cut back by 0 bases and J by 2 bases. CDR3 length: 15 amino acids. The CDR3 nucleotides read TGCGCCAGCAGCTTGGTGGCGGGGGACACAGATACGCAGTATTTT. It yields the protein CASSLVAGDTDTQYF.

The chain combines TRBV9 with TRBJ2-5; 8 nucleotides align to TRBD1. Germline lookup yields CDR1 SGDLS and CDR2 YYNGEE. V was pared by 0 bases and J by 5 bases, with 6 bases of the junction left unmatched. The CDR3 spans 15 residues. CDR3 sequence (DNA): TGTGCCAGCAGCGTAGCCCGGACAGGGCAGGAGACCCAGTACTTC. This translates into CASSVARTGQETQYF.

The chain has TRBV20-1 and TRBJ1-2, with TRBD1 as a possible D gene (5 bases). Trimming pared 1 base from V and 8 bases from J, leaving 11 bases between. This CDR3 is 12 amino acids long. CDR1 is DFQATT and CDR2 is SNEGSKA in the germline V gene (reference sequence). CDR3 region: CSARAGAGGYTF. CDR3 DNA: TGCAGTGCTAGAGCCGGGGCTGGAGGCTACACCTTC.

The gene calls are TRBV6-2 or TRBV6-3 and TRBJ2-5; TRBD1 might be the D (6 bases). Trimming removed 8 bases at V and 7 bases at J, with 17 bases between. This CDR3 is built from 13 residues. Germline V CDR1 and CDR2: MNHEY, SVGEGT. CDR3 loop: CASGDIPRVTQYF. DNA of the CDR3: TGTGCCAGCGGGGACATCCCACGGGTGACCCAGTACTTC.

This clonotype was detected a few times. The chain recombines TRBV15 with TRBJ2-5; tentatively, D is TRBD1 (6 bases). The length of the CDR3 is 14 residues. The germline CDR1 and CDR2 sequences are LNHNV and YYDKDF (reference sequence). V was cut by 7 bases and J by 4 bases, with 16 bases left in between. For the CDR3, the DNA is TGTGCCACCAAAGGCAGGGGTAGGGGAGAGACCCAGTACTTC. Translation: CATKGRGRGETQYF.

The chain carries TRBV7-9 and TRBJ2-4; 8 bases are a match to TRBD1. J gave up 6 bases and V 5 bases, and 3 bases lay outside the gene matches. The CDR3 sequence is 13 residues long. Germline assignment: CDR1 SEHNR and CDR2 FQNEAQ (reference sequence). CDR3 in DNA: TGTGCCAGCAGCACCGGACAGGGAAACATTCAGTACTTC. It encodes CASSTGQGNIQYF.

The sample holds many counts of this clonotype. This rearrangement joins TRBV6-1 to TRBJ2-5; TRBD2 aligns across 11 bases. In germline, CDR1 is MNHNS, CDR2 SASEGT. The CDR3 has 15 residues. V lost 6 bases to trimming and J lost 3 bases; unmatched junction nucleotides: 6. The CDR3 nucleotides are TGTGCCAGCAGCCGGACGACTAGCGGGGAAGAGACCCAGTACTTC. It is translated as CASSRTTSGEETQYF.

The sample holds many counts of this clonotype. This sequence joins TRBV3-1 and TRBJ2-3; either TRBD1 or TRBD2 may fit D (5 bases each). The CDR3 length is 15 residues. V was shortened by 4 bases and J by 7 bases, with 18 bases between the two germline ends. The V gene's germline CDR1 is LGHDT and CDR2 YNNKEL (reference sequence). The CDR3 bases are TGTGCCAGCAGCCGGGACCCTGGTCGGAGAAATACGCAGTATTTT. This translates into CASSRDPGRRNTQYF.

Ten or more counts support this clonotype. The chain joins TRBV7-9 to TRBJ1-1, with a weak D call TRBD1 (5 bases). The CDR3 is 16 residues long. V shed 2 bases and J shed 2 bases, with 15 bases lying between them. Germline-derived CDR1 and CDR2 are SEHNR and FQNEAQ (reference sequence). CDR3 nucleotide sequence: TGTGCCAGCAGCTTAAGGGGAACGGCCATCAACACTGAAGCTTTCTTT. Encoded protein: CASSLRGTAINTEAFF.

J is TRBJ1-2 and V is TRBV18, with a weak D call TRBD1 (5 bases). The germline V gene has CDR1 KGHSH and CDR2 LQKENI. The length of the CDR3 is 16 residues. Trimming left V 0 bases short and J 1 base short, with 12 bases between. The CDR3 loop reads CASSPPGTVFNYGYTF. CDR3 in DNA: TGTGCCAGCTCACCACCCGGGACGGTCTTTAACTATGGCTACACCTTC. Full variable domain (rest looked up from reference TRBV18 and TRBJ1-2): NAGVMQNPRHLVRRRGQEARLRCSPMKGHSHVYWYRQLPEEGLKFMVYLQKENIIDESGMPKERFSAEFPKEGPSILRIQQVVRGDSAAYFCASSPPGTVFNYGYTFGSGTRLTVV.